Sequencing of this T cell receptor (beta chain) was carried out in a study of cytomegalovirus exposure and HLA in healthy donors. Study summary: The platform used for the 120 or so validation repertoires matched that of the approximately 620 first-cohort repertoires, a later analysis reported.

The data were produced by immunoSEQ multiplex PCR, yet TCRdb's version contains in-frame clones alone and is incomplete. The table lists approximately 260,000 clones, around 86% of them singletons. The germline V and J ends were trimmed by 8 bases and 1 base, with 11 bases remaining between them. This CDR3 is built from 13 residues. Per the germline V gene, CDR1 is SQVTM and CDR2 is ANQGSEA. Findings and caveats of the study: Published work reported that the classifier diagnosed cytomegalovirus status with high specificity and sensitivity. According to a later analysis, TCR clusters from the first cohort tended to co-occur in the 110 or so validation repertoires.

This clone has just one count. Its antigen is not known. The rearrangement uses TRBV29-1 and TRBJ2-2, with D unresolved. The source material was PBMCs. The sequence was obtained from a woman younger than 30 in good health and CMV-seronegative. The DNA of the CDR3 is TGCAGCCTTCGGAGATTGAACACCGGGGAGCTGTTTTTT. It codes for CSLRRLNTGELFF.